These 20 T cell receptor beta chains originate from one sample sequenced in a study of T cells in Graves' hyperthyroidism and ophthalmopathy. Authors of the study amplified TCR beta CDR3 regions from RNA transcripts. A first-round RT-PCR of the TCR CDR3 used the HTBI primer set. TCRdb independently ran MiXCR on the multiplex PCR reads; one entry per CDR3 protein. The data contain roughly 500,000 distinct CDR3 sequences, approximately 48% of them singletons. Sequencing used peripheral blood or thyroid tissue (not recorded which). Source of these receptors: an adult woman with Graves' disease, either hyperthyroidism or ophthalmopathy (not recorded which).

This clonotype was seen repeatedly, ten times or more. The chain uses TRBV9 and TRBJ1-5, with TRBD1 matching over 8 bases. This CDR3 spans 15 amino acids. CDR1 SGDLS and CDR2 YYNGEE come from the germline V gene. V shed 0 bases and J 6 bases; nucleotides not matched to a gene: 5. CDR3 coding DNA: TGTGCCAGCAGCGTAGGTGCAGGGGGCCTTCAGCCCCAGCATTTT. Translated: CASSVGAGGLQPQHF.

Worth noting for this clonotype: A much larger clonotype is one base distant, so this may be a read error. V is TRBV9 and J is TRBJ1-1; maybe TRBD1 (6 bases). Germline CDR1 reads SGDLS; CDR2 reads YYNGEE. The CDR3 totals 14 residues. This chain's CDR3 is CAGSPRGGGIEAFF. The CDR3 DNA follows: TGTGCCGGCAGCCCCCGCGGGGGCGGGATTGAAGCTTTCTTT.

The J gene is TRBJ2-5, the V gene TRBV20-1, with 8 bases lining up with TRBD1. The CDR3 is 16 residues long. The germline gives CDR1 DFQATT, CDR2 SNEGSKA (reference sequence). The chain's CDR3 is CSPYRGGSGGGETQYF. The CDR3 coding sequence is TGCAGCCCTTACAGAGGGGGGTCAGGGGGCGGGGAGACCCAGTACTTC.

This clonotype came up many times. The CDR3 protein is CSAYSYEQYF. DNA for the CDR3: TGCAGTGCGTACTCCTACGAGCAGTACTTC. The rearrangement uses TRBV20-1 and TRBJ2-7, with D unclear. V was clipped by 6 bases and J by 0 bases, with 3 bases between them. Germline V CDR1 and CDR2: DFQATT, SNEGSKA (reference sequence). The length of the CDR3 is 10 residues.

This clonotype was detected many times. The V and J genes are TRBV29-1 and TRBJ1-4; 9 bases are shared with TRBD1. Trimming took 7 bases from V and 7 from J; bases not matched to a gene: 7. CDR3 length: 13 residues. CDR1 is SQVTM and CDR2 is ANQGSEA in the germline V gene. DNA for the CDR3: TGCAGCGCTGGGGGACAGGGAGGTGAAAAACTGTTTTTT. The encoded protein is CSAGGQGGEKLFF.

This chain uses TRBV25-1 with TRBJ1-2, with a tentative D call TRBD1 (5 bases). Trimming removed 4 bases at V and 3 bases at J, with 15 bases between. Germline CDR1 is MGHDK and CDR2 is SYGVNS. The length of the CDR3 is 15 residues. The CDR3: CASSGLMGGYYGYTF. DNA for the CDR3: TGTGCCAGCAGTGGGCTCATGGGGGGATACTATGGCTACACCTTC.

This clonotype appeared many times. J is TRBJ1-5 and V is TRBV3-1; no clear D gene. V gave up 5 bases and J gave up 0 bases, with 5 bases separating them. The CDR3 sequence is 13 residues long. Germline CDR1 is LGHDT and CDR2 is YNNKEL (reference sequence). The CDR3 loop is CASSGGSNQPQHF. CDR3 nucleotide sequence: TGTGCCAGCAGCGGAGGTAGCAATCAGCCCCAGCATTTT.

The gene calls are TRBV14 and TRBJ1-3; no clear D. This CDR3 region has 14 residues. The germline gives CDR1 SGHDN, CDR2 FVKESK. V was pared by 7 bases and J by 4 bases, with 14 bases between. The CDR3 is CASTGTSEGNTIYF. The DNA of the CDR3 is TGTGCCAGCACAGGAACCTCGGAGGGAAACACCATATATTTT.

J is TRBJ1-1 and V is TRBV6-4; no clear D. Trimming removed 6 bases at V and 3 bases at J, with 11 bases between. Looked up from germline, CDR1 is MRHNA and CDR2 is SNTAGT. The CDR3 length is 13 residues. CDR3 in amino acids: CASSVWADTEAFF. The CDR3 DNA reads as TGTGCCAGCAGCGTTTGGGCCGACACTGAAGCTTTCTTT.

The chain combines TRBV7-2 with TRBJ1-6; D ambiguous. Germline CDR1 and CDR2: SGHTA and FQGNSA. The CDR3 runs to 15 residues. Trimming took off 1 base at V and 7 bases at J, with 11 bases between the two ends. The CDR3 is CASSLVSLKNSPLHF. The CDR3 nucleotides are TGTGCCAGCAGCTTAGTATCCCTGAAAAATTCACCCCTCCACTTT.

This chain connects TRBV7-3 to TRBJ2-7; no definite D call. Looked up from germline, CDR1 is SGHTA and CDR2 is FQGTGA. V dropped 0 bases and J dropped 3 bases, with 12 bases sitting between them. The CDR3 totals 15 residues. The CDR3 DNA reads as TGTGCCAGCAGCTTAACGCCCGGGCCAGGCTACGAGCAGTACTTC. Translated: CASSLTPGPGYEQYF.

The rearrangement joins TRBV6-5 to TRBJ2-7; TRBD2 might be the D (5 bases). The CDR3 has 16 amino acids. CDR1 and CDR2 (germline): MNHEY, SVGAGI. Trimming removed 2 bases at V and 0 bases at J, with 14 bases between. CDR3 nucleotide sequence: TGTGCCAGCAGTTACCACCGAGGGCGCAACTCCTACGAGCAGTACTTC. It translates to CASSYHRGRNSYEQYF.

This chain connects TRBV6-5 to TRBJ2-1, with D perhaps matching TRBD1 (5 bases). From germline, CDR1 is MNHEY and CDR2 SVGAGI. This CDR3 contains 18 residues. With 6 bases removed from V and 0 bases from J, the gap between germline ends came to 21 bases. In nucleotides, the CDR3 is TGTGCCAGCAGCCGCCAACTCAACAGGAGAAGCTCCTACAATGAGCAGTTCTTC. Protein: CASSRQLNRRSSYNEQFF.

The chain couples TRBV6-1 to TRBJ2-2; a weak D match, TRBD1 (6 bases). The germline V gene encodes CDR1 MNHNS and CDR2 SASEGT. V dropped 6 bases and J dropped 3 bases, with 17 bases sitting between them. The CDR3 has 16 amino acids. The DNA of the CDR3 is TGTGCCAGCAGCCCGAGGCTGGGACACCACACCGGGGAGCTGTTTTTT. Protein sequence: CASSPRLGHHTGELFF.

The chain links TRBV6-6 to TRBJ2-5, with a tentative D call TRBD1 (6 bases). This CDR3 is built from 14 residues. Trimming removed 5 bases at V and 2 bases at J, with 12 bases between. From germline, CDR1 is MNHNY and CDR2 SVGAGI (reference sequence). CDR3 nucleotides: TGTGCCAGCAGTCAGGGGCCTATACAAGAGACCCAGTACTTC. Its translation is CASSQGPIQETQYF.

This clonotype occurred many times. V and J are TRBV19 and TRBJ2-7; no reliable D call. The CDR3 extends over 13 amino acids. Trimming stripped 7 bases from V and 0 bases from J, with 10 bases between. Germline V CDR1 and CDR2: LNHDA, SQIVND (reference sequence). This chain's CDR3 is CASKDRGSYEQYF. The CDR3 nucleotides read TGTGCCAGTAAGGACCGCGGCTCCTACGAGCAGTACTTC.

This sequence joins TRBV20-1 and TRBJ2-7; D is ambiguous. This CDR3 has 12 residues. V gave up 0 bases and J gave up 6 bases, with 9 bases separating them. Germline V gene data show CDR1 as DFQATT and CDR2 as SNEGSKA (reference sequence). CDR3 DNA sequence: TGCAGTGCTAGAGATCTCGGTCGCGAGCAGTACTTC. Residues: CSARDLGREQYF.

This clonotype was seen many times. The CDR3 DNA reads TGCGCCAGCAGCTTGTACGGAGCAACTAATGAAAAACTGTTTTTT. This codes for CASSLYGATNEKLFF. The genes are TRBV5-1 and TRBJ1-4; D is uncertain. The CDR3 runs to 15 residues. V was clipped by 1 base and J by 0 bases, with 7 bases between them. Germline CDR1 and CDR2: SGHRS and YFSETQ. Looking up the rest from reference TRBV5-1 and TRBJ1-4 gives the full variable domain: KAGVTQTPRYLIKTRGQQVTLSCSPISGHRSVSWYQQTPGQGLQFLFEYFSETQRNKGNFPGRFSGRQFSNSRSEMNVSTLELGDSALYLCASSLYGATNEKLFFGSGTQLSVL.

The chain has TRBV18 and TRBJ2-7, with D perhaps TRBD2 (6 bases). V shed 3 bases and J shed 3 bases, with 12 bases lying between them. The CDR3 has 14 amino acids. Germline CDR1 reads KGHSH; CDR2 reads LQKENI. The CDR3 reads CASSPSSAYYEQYF. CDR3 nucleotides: TGTGCCAGCTCACCGTCTAGCGCGTACTACGAGCAGTACTTC. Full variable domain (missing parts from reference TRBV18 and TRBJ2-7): NAGVMQNPRHLVRRRGQEARLRCSPMKGHSHVYWYRQLPEEGLKFMVYLQKENIIDESGMPKERFSAEFPKEGPSILRIQQVVRGDSAAYFCASSPSSAYYEQYFGPGTRLTVT.

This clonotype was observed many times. This chain's CDR3 is CASSQEATNYGYTF. The CDR3 bases are TGTGCCAGCAGCCAAGAGGCGACTAACTATGGCTACACCTTC. The rearrangement links TRBV4-2 to TRBJ1-2; D is ambiguous. The CDR3 is 14 residues long. The V end lost 0 bases, the J end lost 0 bases, and 5 bases lay between the germline ends. Germline values: CDR1 LGHNA, CDR2 YNFKEQ.